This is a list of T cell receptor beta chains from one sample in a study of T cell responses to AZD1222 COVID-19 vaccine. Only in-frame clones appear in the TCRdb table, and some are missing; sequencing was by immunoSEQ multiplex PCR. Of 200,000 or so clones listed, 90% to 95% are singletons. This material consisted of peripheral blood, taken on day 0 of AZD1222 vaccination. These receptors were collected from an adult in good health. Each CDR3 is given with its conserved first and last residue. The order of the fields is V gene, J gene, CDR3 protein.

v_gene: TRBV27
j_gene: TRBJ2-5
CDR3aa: CASSLGQGRRETQYF

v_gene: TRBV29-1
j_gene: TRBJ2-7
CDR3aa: CSVVPWASASLYEQYF

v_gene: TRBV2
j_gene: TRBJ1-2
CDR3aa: CASRKDLNYGYTF

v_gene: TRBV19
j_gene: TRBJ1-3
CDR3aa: CASSMRERASGNTIYF

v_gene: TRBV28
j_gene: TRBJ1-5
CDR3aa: CASRRAGPGQPQHF

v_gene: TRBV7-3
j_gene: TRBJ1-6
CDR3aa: CAGSLGGSSPLHF

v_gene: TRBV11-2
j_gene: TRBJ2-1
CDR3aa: CASSFERTLTAEQFF

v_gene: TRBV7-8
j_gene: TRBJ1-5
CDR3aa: CASSPRDRDRLSPQHF

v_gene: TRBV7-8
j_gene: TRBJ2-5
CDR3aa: CASSIGTGRGETQYF

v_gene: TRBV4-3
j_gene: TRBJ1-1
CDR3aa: CASSQVGAKNTEAFF

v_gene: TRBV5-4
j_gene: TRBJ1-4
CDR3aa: CASSGPGTPTNEKLFF

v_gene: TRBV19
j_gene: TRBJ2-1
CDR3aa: CASSTTRGAAYNEQFF

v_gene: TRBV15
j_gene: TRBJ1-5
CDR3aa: CATSRNPNSNQPQHF

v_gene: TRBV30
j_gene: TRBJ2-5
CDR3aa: CAWSAQRGPTETQYF

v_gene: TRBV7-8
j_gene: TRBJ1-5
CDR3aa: CASSLTRGDQPQHF

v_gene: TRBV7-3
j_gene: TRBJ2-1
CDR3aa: CASSRGNEQFF

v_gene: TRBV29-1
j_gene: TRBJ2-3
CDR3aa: CSVGKRDVTDTQYF

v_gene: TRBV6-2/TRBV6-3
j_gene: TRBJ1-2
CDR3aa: CASSYSIVDYTF

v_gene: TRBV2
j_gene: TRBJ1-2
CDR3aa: CASSEESNYGYTF

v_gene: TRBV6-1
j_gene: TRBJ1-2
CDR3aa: CASSEARVAGYTF

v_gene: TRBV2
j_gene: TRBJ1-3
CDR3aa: CASSEARDGTIYF

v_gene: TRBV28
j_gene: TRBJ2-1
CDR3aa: CASSPGGSGSRNEQFF

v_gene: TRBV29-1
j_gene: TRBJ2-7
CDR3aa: CSVEGLAGVPYEQYF

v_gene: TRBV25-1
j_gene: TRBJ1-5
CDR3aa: CASSEYSVNQPQHF

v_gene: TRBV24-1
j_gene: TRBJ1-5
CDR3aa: CATSDPGQGGRGGLNQPQHF

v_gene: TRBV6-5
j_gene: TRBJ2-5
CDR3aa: CATGEGARETQYF

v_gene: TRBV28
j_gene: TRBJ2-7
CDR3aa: CASNAPGDNQYEQYF

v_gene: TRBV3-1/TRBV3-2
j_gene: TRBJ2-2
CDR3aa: CASSRGTGGTTGELFF

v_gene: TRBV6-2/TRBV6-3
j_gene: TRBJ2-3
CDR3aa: CASSPSWGVKGDTQYF

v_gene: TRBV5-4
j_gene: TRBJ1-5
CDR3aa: CASSLYGQSNQPQHF

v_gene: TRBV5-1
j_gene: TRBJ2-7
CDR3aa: CASSDYRGPYEQYF

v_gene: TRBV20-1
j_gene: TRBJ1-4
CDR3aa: CSASAGTLGEKLFF

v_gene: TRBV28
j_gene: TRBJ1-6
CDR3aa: CASSTYRQNYNSPLHF

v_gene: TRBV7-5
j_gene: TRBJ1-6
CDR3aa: CARSLNRGQGLNSPLHF

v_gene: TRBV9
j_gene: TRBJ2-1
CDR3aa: CASSVVEGRGPNEQFF

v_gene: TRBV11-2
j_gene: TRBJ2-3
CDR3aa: CASSFGTSGRRGTDTQYF

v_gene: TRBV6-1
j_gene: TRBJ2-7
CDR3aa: CASSDRSSSYEQYF

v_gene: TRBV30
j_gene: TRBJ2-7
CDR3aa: CAWSKTGVGYEQYF

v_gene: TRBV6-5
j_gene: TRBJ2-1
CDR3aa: CASSFALKVGYEQFF

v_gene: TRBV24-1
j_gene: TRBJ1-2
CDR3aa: CATSDRTGGSDGYTF

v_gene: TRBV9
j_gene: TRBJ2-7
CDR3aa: CASSSGSSYEQYF

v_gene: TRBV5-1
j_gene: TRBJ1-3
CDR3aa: CASSHRGERSGNTIYF